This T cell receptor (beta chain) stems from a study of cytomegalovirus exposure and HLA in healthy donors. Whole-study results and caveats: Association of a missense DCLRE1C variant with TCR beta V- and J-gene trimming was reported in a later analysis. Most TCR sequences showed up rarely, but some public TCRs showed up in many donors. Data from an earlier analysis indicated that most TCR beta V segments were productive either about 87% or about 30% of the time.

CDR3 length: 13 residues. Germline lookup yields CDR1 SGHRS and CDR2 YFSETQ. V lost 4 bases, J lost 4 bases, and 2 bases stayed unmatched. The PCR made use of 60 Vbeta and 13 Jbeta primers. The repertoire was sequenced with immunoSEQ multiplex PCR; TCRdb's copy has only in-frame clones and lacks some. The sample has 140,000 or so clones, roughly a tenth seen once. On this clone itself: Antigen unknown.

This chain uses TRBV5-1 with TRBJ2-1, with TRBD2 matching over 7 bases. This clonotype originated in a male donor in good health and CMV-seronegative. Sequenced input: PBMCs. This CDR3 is CASSREVYNEQFF. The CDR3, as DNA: TGCGCCAGCAGCCGGGAGGTATACAATGAGCAGTTCTTC.